The TCR beta chain described here comes from a study of Ad26.COV2.S vaccination and SARS-CoV-2 variants. Study-wide findings and caveats: The authors reported substantial breadth in spike-specific CD8+ and CD4+ T cell responses after vaccination. Analytic work on TCR breadth and depth might have understated the full extent of total T cell responses.

Treatment here: over 15 received Ad26.COV2.S at low or high dose, single or two shots; five or six received placebo; per-sample allocation not given. Samples analyzed were those drawn on day 63 after the first vaccine or placebo injection. Points on this clone: Its target is not known.

TCRdb keeps only in-frame clones here, not all; method: immunoSEQ multiplex PCR. The profile shows about 440,000 clones, around 90% of them singletons. Germline-derived CDR1 and CDR2 are SGHRS and YFSETQ. The ends lost 0 bases at V and 2 bases at J; junction bases unmatched: 10. CDR3 length: 17 amino acids. The chain is built from TRBV5-1 and TRBJ2-7, with 8 bases aligning to TRBD2. The TCR was taken from a person aged 18-60 years who received the Ad26.COV2.S COVID-19 vaccine or a placebo. Sequences were derived from peripheral blood, sampled in a trial of Ad26.COV2.S vaccine versus placebo. In nucleotides, the CDR3 is TGCGCCAGCAGCTTGGCCGGGAGGGGTAAAAAAACCTACGAGCAGTACTTC. Its protein is CASSLAGRGKKTYEQYF.